This T cell receptor (beta chain) was sequenced during a study of T cells in Graves' hyperthyroidism and ophthalmopathy. Study-level findings and limits: From stable hyperthyroidism, ophthalmopathy was separated by a 13 V-J model.

This clonotype was recorded at least ten times. The antigen remains undetermined. For Graves' hyperthyroidism to be stable, ophthalmopathy could not progress within 18 months. Orbital computed tomography and thyroid ultrasound, together with serum TRAb and thyroxine and clinical symptoms, were used for diagnoses. Amplified regions were TCR beta CDR3 sequences from RNA transcripts. HTBI primers were used for first-round RT-PCR of the TCR CDR3. TCRdb re-analysed the multiplex PCR reads in MiXCR, keeping a single row per CDR3 protein. Of roughly 350,000 distinct CDR3 sequences in the sample, more than 11% were seen once. Sequencing input: blood. The TCR was taken from a woman aged 25 to 45 with Graves' hyperthyroidism.

CDR3 protein: CATRDSTNFREQYF. The CDR3 DNA is TGTGCCACCCGAGACTCTACAAATTTCCGCGAGCAGTACTTC. The chain recombines TRBV10-3 with TRBJ2-7; D gene unclear. The CDR3 consists of 14 residues. Trimming cost V 10 bases and J 6 bases, with 22 bases left between them. CDR1 and CDR2 from the germline V gene are ENHRY and SYGVKD.